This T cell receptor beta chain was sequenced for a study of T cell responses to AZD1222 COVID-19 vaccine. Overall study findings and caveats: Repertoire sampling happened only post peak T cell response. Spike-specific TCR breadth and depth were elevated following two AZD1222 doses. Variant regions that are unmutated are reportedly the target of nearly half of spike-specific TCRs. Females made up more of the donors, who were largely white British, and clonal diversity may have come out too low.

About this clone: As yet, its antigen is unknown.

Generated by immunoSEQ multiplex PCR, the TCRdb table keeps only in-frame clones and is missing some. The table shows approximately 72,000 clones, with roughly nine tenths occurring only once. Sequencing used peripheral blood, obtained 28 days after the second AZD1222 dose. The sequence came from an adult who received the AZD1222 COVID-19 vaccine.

Here the CDR3 reads CASSLPGQSNTGELFF. CDR3 bases: TGTGCCAGCAGCCTCCCGGGACAGAGCAACACCGGGGAGCTGTTTTTT. The chain is built from TRBV7-9 and TRBJ2-2, with 7 bases matching TRBD1. J was trimmed by 2 bases and V by 5 bases; bases with no gene match: 8. CDR3 size: 16 residues. Looked up from germline, CDR1 is SEHNR and CDR2 is FQNEAQ (reference sequence).